The 28 T cell receptor beta chains below were found in one sample sequenced in a study of early T cells in non-severe SARS-CoV-2 infection. TCRdb re-analysed the 5' RACE reads in MiXCR, keeping a single row per CDR3 protein. The sample lists 25,000 to 30,000 distinct CDR3 sequences, around 5% occurring once. Sequencing used whole blood. These receptors were taken from an adult who was a healthcare worker with PCR-confirmed SARS-CoV-2 infection or an uninfected control (not recorded which).

This chain joins TRBV20-1 and TRBJ2-3, with 12 bases lining up with TRBD2. The ends lost 2 bases at V and 7 bases at J; junction bases unmatched: 7. Germline V gene lookup returns CDR1 DFQATT and CDR2 SNEGSKA (reference sequence). The CDR3 spans 15 residues. CDR3 protein: CSARPSGRAGYTQYF. CDR3 nucleotide sequence: TGCAGTGCTAGACCTAGCGGGAGGGCCGGGTATACGCAGTATTTT.

At least ten counts were recorded for this clonotype. The chain links TRBV4-2 to TRBJ2-1; D is unresolved. The ends were cut back, 4 bases at V and 6 bases at J, with 10 bases in the middle. Per germline, CDR1 LGHNA and CDR2 YNFKEQ. The CDR3 is made up of 13 amino acids. The CDR3 sequence is CASSPTPSNEQFF. The CDR3 DNA reads as TGTGCCAGCAGCCCGACTCCTTCCAATGAGCAGTTCTTC.

The chain is built from TRBV28 and TRBJ2-7; 11 nucleotides align to TRBD2. Germline V gene sequence: CDR1 MDHEN, CDR2 SYDVKM. With V trimmed by 8 bases and J by 4 bases, 13 bases remained unmatched. The CDR3 is 16 amino acids. DNA for the CDR3: TGTGCCAGCTACGAGGGGGGTACTAGCGGGAGTTACGAGCAGTACTTC. Amino acid sequence: CASYEGGTSGSYEQYF.

The V call is TRBV27, the J call TRBJ2-1; TRBD1 matches 9 bases. Germline V gene sequence: CDR1 MNHEY, CDR2 SMNVEV (reference sequence). J gave up 5 bases and V 4 bases, and 15 bases lay outside the gene matches. The CDR3 has 18 residues. CDR3 nucleotides: TGTGCCAGCAGTTCTTTAAGTCACCGGGACAGGGAGAACAATGAGCAGTTCTTC. It translates to CASSSLSHRDRENNEQFF.

This clonotype appeared many times. V gene TRBV19 combines with J gene TRBJ1-2; tentative D call: TRBD1 (5 bases). Germline CDR1 reads LNHDA; CDR2 reads SQIVND (reference sequence). The CDR3 length is 16 residues. Trimming cost V 5 bases and J 4 bases, with 20 bases left between them. CDR3 region: CASSPSGQAGLYGYTF. In DNA, the CDR3 is TGTGCCAGTAGTCCCTCGGGTCAAGCGGGGCTCTATGGCTACACCTTC.

This clonotype was seen a few times. V is TRBV6-5 and J is TRBJ1-1; a possible D gene is TRBD1 (5 bases). CDR3 length: 11 residues. The germline V gene encodes CDR1 MNHEY and CDR2 SVGAGI. V was cut by 7 bases and J by 7 bases, with 10 bases left in between. CDR3 in amino acids: CASTFRGEAFF. In DNA, the CDR3 is TGTGCCAGCACCTTTAGGGGTGAAGCTTTCTTT.

This clonotype was seen many times. Its ends do not fully match the called genes, so a read error is possible. The rearrangement links TRBV4-3 to TRBJ1-3; D is ambiguous. Germline CDR1 is LGHNA and CDR2 is YSLEER. This CDR3 has 9 residues. The CDR3 loop reads CASSQAWGF. The CDR3 nucleotides are TGCGCCAGCAGCCAAGCCTGGGGTTTT.

The genes are TRBV2 and TRBJ1-2; D remains unclear. The V end was cut by 4 bases, the J end by 7 bases, with 10 bases between. The CDR3 is made up of 12 amino acids. The germline V gene has CDR1 SNHLY and CDR2 FYNNEI. The CDR3 DNA follows: TGTGCCAGCAGTGTCGAGGGTGCTGGCTACACCTTC. Translated, it gives CASSVEGAGYTF.

This clonotype occurred many times. V is TRBV12-3 or TRBV12-4 and J is TRBJ1-3, with D tentatively TRBD1 (6 bases). This CDR3 comprises 14 residues. The germline V and J ends were trimmed by 7 bases and 8 bases, with 18 bases remaining between them. The CDR3 spells CASTPGGAADTIYF. CDR3 DNA: TGTGCCAGCACTCCCGGGGGGGCTGCGGACACCATATATTTT.

This clonotype was detected only a few times. The rearrangement links TRBV18 to TRBJ1-1; TRBD1 matches 9 bases. J was trimmed by 3 bases and V by 1 base; bases with no gene match: 6. The CDR3 loop spans 16 amino acids. Germline CDR1 KGHSH, CDR2 LQKENI. This CDR3 is CASSPQQGARDTEAFF. For the CDR3, the DNA is TGTGCCAGCTCACCACAACAGGGGGCTAGGGACACTGAAGCTTTCTTT.

This clonotype came up many times. The CDR3, as DNA: TGTGCCATCAGTGGGACACCCTCCTACGAGCAGTACTTC. Translated: CAISGTPSYEQYF. The chain recombines TRBV10-3 with TRBJ2-7; D might be TRBD1 (5 bases). This CDR3 region has 13 residues. Trimming stripped 4 bases from V and 0 bases from J, with 7 bases between. Germline-derived CDR1 and CDR2 are ENHRY and SYGVKD.

V usage is TRBV25-1 and J usage is TRBJ2-1; D gene uncertain. Between the trimmed V and J ends, which lost 7 bases and 0 bases, there was a span of 13 bases. In germline, CDR1 is MGHDK, CDR2 SYGVNS. This CDR3 comprises 15 residues. CDR3 in amino acids: CASTPQKSSYNEQFF. For the CDR3, the DNA is TGTGCCAGCACCCCACAGAAGAGCTCCTACAATGAGCAGTTCTTC.

Many counts were recorded for this clonotype. The chain joins TRBV5-1 to TRBJ1-6, with D unclear. In germline, CDR1 is SGHRS, CDR2 YFSETQ. The CDR3 totals 13 residues. Trimming took off 4 bases at V and 13 bases at J, with 15 bases between the two ends. CDR3 protein: CASSPGLAEPLHF. The CDR3 DNA sequence: TGCGCCAGCAGCCCCGGACTCGCGGAGCCCCTCCACTTT.

The chain is built from TRBV6-6 and TRBJ2-7, with 7 bases fitting TRBD2. The CDR3 runs 12 residues. With V trimmed by 4 bases and J by 6 bases, 3 bases remained unmatched. Germline lookup yields CDR1 MNHNY and CDR2 SVGAGI (reference sequence). The CDR3 DNA follows: TGTGCCAGCAGTTCGCGGGGGAGCGAGCAGTACTTC. It codes for CASSSRGSEQYF.

This clonotype has at least ten counts. The chain joins TRBV28 to TRBJ1-5; perhaps TRBD1 as D (6 bases). V was trimmed by 8 bases and J by 5 bases, leaving 16 bases between them. The CDR3 is 14 residues long. Germline values: CDR1 MDHEN, CDR2 SYDVKM. The CDR3 sequence is CASGAYRDDQPQHF. The CDR3 DNA reads as TGTGCCAGCGGGGCCTACAGGGACGATCAGCCCCAGCATTTT.

This clonotype was observed many times. The CDR3 DNA is TGTGCCAGCAGCTTTGCCCCAGAGACCCAGTACTTC. Protein product: CASSFAPETQYF. V and J are TRBV7-2 and TRBJ2-5, with unresolved D. Germline V gives CDR1 SGHTA, CDR2 FQGNSA. Trimming removed 3 bases from V and 4 bases from J, with 6 bases in between. The length of the CDR3 is 12 residues.

This clonotype was detected many times. V is TRBV5-6 and J is TRBJ2-2, with D possibly being TRBD1 (5 bases). The CDR3 has 14 amino acids. In germline, CDR1 is SGHDT, CDR2 YYEEEE. V lost 1 base, J lost 2 bases, and 6 bases lay in between. The CDR3 DNA follows: TGTGCCAGCAGCTTGAGGGGAAACACCGGGGAGCTGTTTTTT. This translates into CASSLRGNTGELFF.

In this sample, this clonotype turned up a few times. The chain is built from TRBV3-1 and TRBJ2-5; D gene ambiguous. This CDR3 has 13 amino acids. V dropped 1 base and J dropped 3 bases, with 6 bases sitting between them. The germline CDR1 and CDR2 sequences are LGHDT and YNNKEL (reference sequence). As DNA, the CDR3 is TGTGCCAGCAGCCAAGTAGTCGAAGAGACCCAGTACTTC. As protein: CASSQVVEETQYF.

The V gene is TRBV28, the J gene TRBJ2-1; TRBD2 matches 8 bases. V shed 6 bases, J shed 5 bases, and the junction held 6 bases outside the gene matches. The CDR3 consists of 14 residues. CDR1 and CDR2 (germline): MDHEN, SYDVKM. The CDR3 bases are TGTGCCAGCAGATTAGCGGGACTAAACAATGAGCAGTTCTTC. It encodes CASRLAGLNNEQFF.

V usage is TRBV20-1 and J usage is TRBJ1-5, with D hard to call. The CDR3 sequence is 13 residues long. Trimming cost V 0 bases and J 7 bases, with 10 bases left between them. Germline V gene lookup returns CDR1 DFQATT and CDR2 SNEGSKA (reference sequence). The chain's CDR3 is CSARDSFLQPQHF. As DNA, the CDR3 is TGCAGTGCTAGAGATTCCTTTTTACAGCCCCAGCATTTT.

This clonotype was seen more than once but under ten times. The rearrangement links TRBV7-2 to TRBJ2-7; D remains unclear. The germline V and J ends were trimmed by 5 bases and 0 bases, with 8 bases remaining between them. Germline CDR1 is SGHTA and CDR2 is FQGNSA. This CDR3 region has 13 residues. The CDR3 sequence: CASSVGLSYEQYF. The CDR3 DNA reads as TGTGCCAGCAGCGTCGGGCTCTCCTACGAGCAGTACTTC.

This clonotype is medium-sized within its sample. The gene calls are TRBV28 and TRBJ1-5; maybe TRBD1 (5 bases). The CDR3 extends over 16 amino acids. Germline V gene lookup returns CDR1 MDHEN and CDR2 SYDVKM. Trimming removed 6 bases at V and 2 bases at J, with 17 bases between. CDR3 coding DNA: TGTGCCAGCAGAGATGGGGCAGGAGTCGGCAATCAGCCCCAGCATTTT. Protein sequence: CASRDGAGVGNQPQHF.

This clonotype was observed many times. V gene TRBV25-1 combines with J gene TRBJ1-5; D is ambiguous. V was trimmed by 4 bases and J by 7 bases, leaving 14 bases between them. CDR3 size: 14 residues. Germline assignment: CDR1 MGHDK and CDR2 SYGVNS. The CDR3 nucleotides are TGTGCCAGCAGTGGGTGGCCACGGGAGCAGCCCCAGCATTTT. It codes for CASSGWPREQPQHF.

This clonotype was observed at least ten times. V and J are TRBV12-3 or TRBV12-4 and TRBJ1-4; 7 bases are shared with TRBD1. With 11 bases clipped from V and 4 bases from J, the junction kept 10 bases outside the gene matches. The CDR3 consists of 14 residues. This chain's CDR3 is CAAARGLDNEKLFF. In DNA form, the CDR3 reads TGTGCCGCGGCGAGGGGGCTTGATAATGAAAAACTGTTTTTT.

This clonotype was recorded many times. The chain employs TRBV20-1 and TRBJ1-2; D might be TRBD1 (5 bases). CDR1 and CDR2 from the germline V gene are DFQATT and SNEGSKA (reference sequence). Deletions cut 2 bases from V and 2 bases from J, with 15 bases between. The CDR3 runs to 15 residues. CDR3 amino acids: CSARRGAGKNYGYTF. For the CDR3, the DNA is TGCAGTGCTAGACGAGGGGCAGGGAAGAACTATGGCTACACCTTC.

This clonotype was found many times. The chain recombines TRBV6-2 or TRBV6-3 with TRBJ2-1, with TRBD2 matching over 15 bases. The V gene's germline CDR1 is MNHEY and CDR2 SVGEGT. The V segment lost 7 bases and the J segment 5 bases; nucleotides outside the gene matches: 6. The CDR3 runs to 16 residues. CDR3 DNA sequence: TGTGCCAGCACCCGGACTAGCGGGGGGGCCCACAATGAGCAGTTCTTC. Protein: CASTRTSGGAHNEQFF.

Many counts were recorded for this clonotype. This chain connects TRBV20-1 to TRBJ2-5; the match to TRBD2 covers 12 bases. Germline V gene lookup returns CDR1 DFQATT and CDR2 SNEGSKA (reference sequence). This CDR3 has 15 residues. V gave up 2 bases and J gave up 7 bases; unmatched junction bases: 8. The CDR3 loop reads CSARPSLAGGGTQYF. In DNA form, the CDR3 reads TGCAGTGCTAGACCCTCACTAGCGGGGGGAGGGACCCAGTACTTC.

The CDR3 sequence: CASSRSYNEQFF. The CDR3 coding sequence is TGTGCCAGCAGCCGCTCCTACAATGAGCAGTTCTTC. This chain uses TRBV7-6 with TRBJ2-1; no clear D gene. The CDR3 runs 12 residues. Germline V CDR1 and CDR2: SGHVS, FNYEAQ. Trimming pared 5 bases from V and 0 bases from J, leaving 2 bases between.